The T cell receptor beta chain under discussion was sequenced for a study of spatial heterogeneity in lung cancer. Looking at the study overall: Averaged across combinations, each unique TCR and UMI pairing appeared more than ten times in raw reads, which were uncorrected.

Stated time point: sample taken at primary tumor resection. The cohort: over 70 early-stage, untreated non-small cell lung cancer patients. Extraction of whole RNA from tumor, nontumor lung or frozen PBMC preceded unsorted sequencing. This clonotype was counted only a few times. Single TCR cDNA molecules each had their own unique molecular identifier. TCRdb reprocessed the 5' RACE reads with MiXCR, giving one entry per CDR3 protein. The table has tens of thousands of distinct CDR3 sequences, less than 15% seen once. Specimen: PBMCs, collected at surgery. The TCR comes from a male donor with early-stage non-small cell lung cancer.

The CDR3 loop is CASSQPVPHQPQHF. DNA for the CDR3: TGCGCCAGCAGTCAACCAGTGCCCCATCAGCCCCAGCATTTT. The genes are TRBV23-1 and TRBJ1-5; D gene unclear. TRBV23-1 is treated as an ORF (open reading frame) with a function not yet certain. The CDR3 extends over 14 amino acids. The V end lost 2 bases, the J end lost 5 bases, and 10 bases lay between the germline ends.